The sequence of this TCR beta chain was determined in a study of T cell repertoires in cytomegalovirus infection. Overall study context: Public signatures in TCR beta pointed to CMV infection and matching HLA type. Notes on the study in general: HLA-C-restricted CMV-specific TCR beta clonotypes were dominant in the ex vivo response. The cumulative frequency of public TCR beta families distinguished individuals who carried CMV together with the relevant HLA.

TCRdb fed the reads into MiXCR, producing one record per CDR3 protein. This table holds fewer than 550,000 distinct CDR3 sequences, 16% found once. With respect to this clonotype: Its matching antigen is unknown.

From germline, CDR1 is MNHEY and CDR2 SMNVEV (reference sequence). The ends lost 6 bases at V and 8 bases at J; junction bases unmatched: 12. The CDR3 is 16 residues long. The clonotype originates from a human donor in good health (CMV status not recorded). Some clones in this sample may be carry-over from other donors' samples. This chain joins TRBV27 and TRBJ2-1; TRBD2 matches at 11 bases. The sequenced material came from CD8+ T cells from PBMCs. CDR3 in amino acids: CASRVLAGGNSDEQFF. The DNA for the CDR3 is TGTGCCAGCAGGGTCCTAGCGGGGGGCAATAGCGATGAGCAGTTCTTC.